These 30 T cell receptor beta chains came from one sample sequenced in a study of CD8 T cells in Susac syndrome. Random-hexamer reverse transcription was applied to roughly 0.5 to 1 ug RNA. TCRdb used MiXCR to reprocess the immunoSEQ multiplex PCR reads, holding one entry per CDR3 protein. Of about 240,000 distinct CDR3 sequences in the sample, about 95% were seen once. Sequenced input: CD4+ T cells from PBMCs. The source of these receptors is a human donor with Susac syndrome.

This rearrangement joins TRBV13 to TRBJ2-5; D is undetermined. The length of the CDR3 is 13 residues. With 0 bases removed from V and 5 bases from J, the gap between germline ends came to 7 bases. Per germline, CDR1 PRHDT and CDR2 FYEKMQ (reference sequence). CDR3 sequence: CASSLGGVETQYF. In DNA, the CDR3 is TGTGCCAGCAGCTTAGGGGGCGTGGAGACCCAGTACTTC. Using reference TRBV13 and TRBJ2-5 for the parts outside the CDR3, the full variable domain is AAGVIQSPRHLIKEKRETATLKCYPIPRHDTVYWYQQGPGQDPQFLISFYEKMQSDKGSIPDRFSAQQFSDYHSELNMSSLELGDSALYFCASSLGGVETQYFGPGTRLLVL.

J is TRBJ2-2 and V is TRBV30; 11 positions match TRBD1. There are 15 residues in the CDR3. The ends lost 7 bases at V and 0 bases at J; junction bases unmatched: 4. Germline loops: CDR1 GTSNPN, CDR2 SVGIG (reference sequence). As DNA, the CDR3 is TGTGCCTCTGGACAGGGGGCTACGAACACCGGGGAGCTGTTTTTT. Protein: CASGQGATNTGELFF. Drawing the rest from reference TRBV30 and TRBJ2-2, the complete variable domain is SQTIHQWPATLVQPVGSPLSLECTVEGTSNPNLYWYRQAAGRGLQLLFYSVGIGQISSEVPQNLSASRPQDRQFILSSKKLLLSDSGFYLCASGQGATNTGELFFGEGSRLTVL.

This clonotype came up once. This chain uses TRBV3-1 with TRBJ2-3; no firm D call. The V gene's germline CDR1 is LGHDT and CDR2 YNNKEL (reference sequence). Trimming removed 8 bases from V and 2 bases from J, with 8 bases in between. The CDR3 extends over 12 amino acids. CDR3 sequence: CASGPATDTQYF. The CDR3 nucleotides are TGTGCCAGCGGACCGGCCACAGATACGCAGTATTTT.

The J gene is TRBJ2-3, the V gene TRBV7-9; D is possibly TRBD2 (5 bases). The CDR3 is 16 amino acids. CDR1 is SEHNR and CDR2 is FQNEAQ in the germline V gene (reference sequence). V gave up 5 bases and J gave up 0 bases, with 15 bases separating them. The CDR3 nucleotides read TGTGCCAGCAGCCCTCGGGGAAACTCTAGCACAGATACGCAGTATTTT. Translated, it gives CASSPRGNSSTDTQYF. Full variable domain (missing parts from reference TRBV7-9 and TRBJ2-3): DTGVSQNPRHKITKRGQNVTFRCDPISEHNRLYWYRQTLGQGPEFLTYFQNEAQLEKSRLLSDRFSAERPKGSFSTLEIQRTEQGDSAMYLCASSPRGNSSTDTQYFGPGTRLTVL.

The genes are TRBV29-1 and TRBJ2-2; D uncertain. Germline CDR1 and CDR2: SQVTM and ANQGSEA. The V end lost 6 bases, the J end lost 2 bases, and 16 bases lay between the germline ends. The CDR3 loop spans 15 amino acids. The DNA for the CDR3 is TGCAGCGTCGTCACCGGGCCATCTAACACCGGGGAGCTGTTTTTT. This translates into CSVVTGPSNTGELFF.

The genes are TRBV28 and TRBJ2-5, with D tentatively TRBD1 (5 bases). CDR1 is MDHEN and CDR2 is SYDVKM in the germline V gene. The CDR3 has 14 residues. The V end was cut by 4 bases, the J end by 4 bases, with 13 bases between. The CDR3 spells CASSSHSRGETQYF. As DNA, the CDR3 is TGTGCCAGCAGTTCCCACAGTAGGGGAGAGACCCAGTACTTC.

V usage is TRBV12-3 or TRBV12-4 and J usage is TRBJ1-1, with D unclear. The CDR3 totals 13 residues. The V and J ends lost 3 bases and 1 base respectively, with 6 bases between them. The CDR3 DNA sequence: TGTGCCAGCAGTTTCGGTCGGAACACTGAAGCTTTCTTT. The encoded protein is CASSFGRNTEAFF.

The chain employs TRBV25-1 and TRBJ1-4; possible D gene TRBD1, 6 bases. V was pared by 4 bases and J by 5 bases, with 17 bases between. Germline V gives CDR1 MGHDK, CDR2 SYGVNS. CDR3 length equals 16 residues. The CDR3 is CASSVITGRGNEKLFF. As DNA, the CDR3 is TGTGCCAGCAGTGTGATTACAGGGAGGGGGAATGAAAAACTGTTTTTT.

The chain joins TRBV12-3 or TRBV12-4 to TRBJ2-7; tentative D call: TRBD2 (6 bases). Trimming removed 6 bases at V and 2 bases at J, with 20 bases between. This CDR3 region has 16 residues. The CDR3: CASSSRGTSAPYEQYF. CDR3 DNA sequence: TGTGCCAGCAGCTCACGCGGGACTTCCGCTCCCTACGAGCAGTACTTC.

This chain uses TRBV3-1 with TRBJ2-1, with D uncertain. CDR3 length: 13 residues. Germline V gene sequence: CDR1 LGHDT, CDR2 YNNKEL (reference sequence). With 4 bases removed from V and 7 bases from J, the gap between germline ends came to 11 bases. The CDR3 DNA sequence: TGTGCCAGCAGCCTACCGAGGCGGAATGAGCAGTTCTTC. It specifies CASSLPRRNEQFF.

The V call is TRBV12-3 or TRBV12-4, the J call TRBJ1-2; 7 nucleotides agree with TRBD1. CDR3 length equals 11 residues. With V trimmed by 5 bases and J by 10 bases, 4 bases remained unmatched. CDR3 bases: TGTGCCAGCAGTACGGACAGGCACTACACCTTC. Translated, it gives CASSTDRHYTF.

V gene TRBV3-1 combines with J gene TRBJ1-2; 8 nucleotides match TRBD1. V lost 1 base, J lost 4 bases, and 2 bases stayed unmatched. Germline lookup yields CDR1 LGHDT and CDR2 YNNKEL (reference sequence). The CDR3 length is 14 residues. The CDR3 coding sequence is TGTGCCAGCAGCCAAGGCGGACAGGGCTATGGCTACACCTTC. It is translated as CASSQGGQGYGYTF.

The rearrangement joins TRBV3-1 to TRBJ2-7; perhaps TRBD1 as D (6 bases). This CDR3 has 15 residues. CDR1 and CDR2 from the germline V gene are LGHDT and YNNKEL (reference sequence). V shed 6 bases and J shed 2 bases, with 17 bases lying between them. The CDR3 nucleotides read TGTGCCAGCAGACAACAGGGTGGAGGTACCTACGAGCAGTACTTC. It specifies CASRQQGGGTYEQYF.

This chain links TRBV20-1 with TRBJ2-5; D remains ambiguous. CDR1 and CDR2 from the germline V gene are DFQATT and SNEGSKA (reference sequence). This CDR3 has 11 amino acids. With 2 bases removed from V and 5 bases from J, the gap between germline ends came to 6 bases. CDR3 sequence: CSARRQETQYF. Here the CDR3 DNA reads TGCAGTGCTAGAAGGCAGGAGACCCAGTACTTC.

The chain couples TRBV28 to TRBJ1-1, with a possible D match to TRBD1 (5 bases). Trimming stripped 7 bases from V and 8 bases from J, with 23 bases between. The germline V gene has CDR1 MDHEN and CDR2 SYDVKM. The CDR3 consists of 15 residues. CDR3 protein: CASNLSGRRGLEAFF. The CDR3, as DNA: TGTGCCAGCAACTTGTCGGGGCGAAGGGGCCTCGAAGCTTTCTTT.

Here the CDR3 DNA reads TGTGCCTGGAGTGTACTCCCCGGTTACGAGCAGTACTTC. This codes for CAWSVLPGYEQYF. The rearrangement links TRBV30 to TRBJ2-7; D is unresolved. V lost 0 bases, J lost 4 bases, and 10 bases lay in between. This CDR3 comprises 13 residues. In germline, CDR1 is GTSNPN, CDR2 SVGIG (reference sequence).

V is TRBV12-5 and J is TRBJ2-2; D is undetermined. Germline V gene lookup returns CDR1 LGHNT and CDR2 FRNRAP. CDR3 length: 11 residues. V lost 4 bases and J 5 bases, leaving 2 bases between the germline ends. The CDR3 reads CASGWTGELFF. In DNA, the CDR3 is TGTGCTAGTGGTTGGACCGGGGAGCTGTTTTTT. The variable domain in full, with the rest retrieved from reference TRBV12-5 and TRBJ2-2, is DARVTQTPRHKVTEMGQEVTMRCQPILGHNTVFWYRQTMMQGLELLAYFRNRAPLDDSGMPKDRFSAEMPDATLATLKIQPSEPRDSAVYFCASGWTGELFFGEGSRLTVL.

The chain couples TRBV5-1 to TRBJ2-7, with D perhaps TRBD1 (6 bases). This CDR3 spans 14 amino acids. V was shortened by 2 bases and J by 6 bases, with 15 bases between the two germline ends. Germline CDR1 SGHRS, CDR2 YFSETQ. The CDR3 sequence is CASSFLGQFSEQYF. The CDR3 nucleotides are TGCGCCAGCAGCTTTCTCGGACAGTTCTCCGAGCAGTACTTC.

About this clonotype: Mismatch with germline at one junction end may stem from a read error. This chain joins TRBV28 and TRBJ2-1; D unclear. Germline V gene lookup returns CDR1 MDHEN and CDR2 SYDVKM. This CDR3 region has 12 residues. The CDR3: CATYSHYDEQFF. CDR3 sequence (DNA): TGTGCCACCTACTCCCACTACGATGAGCAGTTCTTC.

The chain recombines TRBV12-3 or TRBV12-4 with TRBJ2-3, with unresolved D. The germline V and J ends were trimmed by 3 bases and 3 bases, with 7 bases remaining between them. The CDR3 loop spans 13 amino acids. The CDR3 here is CASSFGFTDTQYF. CDR3 coding DNA: TGTGCCAGCAGTTTTGGCTTTACAGATACGCAGTATTTT.

There are a few counts of this clonotype. The chain uses TRBV9 and TRBJ1-3; the D gene is possibly TRBD1 (5 bases). Germline V gives CDR1 SGDLS, CDR2 YYNGEE. Trimming removed 0 bases from V and 0 bases from J, with 7 bases in between. The CDR3 covers 15 residues. As DNA, the CDR3 is TGTGCCAGCAGCGTAGTTGGGGGCTCTGGAAACACCATATATTTT. Protein product: CASSVVGGSGNTIYF. Variable domain in full (rest from reference TRBV9 and TRBJ1-3): DSGVTQTPKHLITATGQRVTLRCSPRSGDLSVYWYQQSLDQGLQFLIQYYNGEERAKGNILERFSAQQFPDLHSELNLSSLELGDSALYFCASSVVGGSGNTIYFGEGSWLTVV.

V is TRBV28 and J is TRBJ1-5, with a weak D call TRBD1 (6 bases). CDR3 length: 14 residues. Trimming stripped 3 bases from V and 4 bases from J, with 10 bases between. From germline, CDR1 is MDHEN and CDR2 SYDVKM. The CDR3 sequence: CASSFGQLNQPQHF. CDR3 in DNA: TGTGCCAGCAGTTTCGGACAGCTTAATCAGCCCCAGCATTTT.

V gene TRBV29-1 combines with J gene TRBJ2-7; 8 bases align to TRBD2. Per germline, CDR1 SQVTM and CDR2 ANQGSEA. The CDR3 contains 13 residues. Germline trimming cut 6 bases from V and 4 bases from J; bases unmatched to any gene: 8. CDR3 sequence (DNA): TGCAGCGTAAGAGCGGGAGTCGATTACGAGCAGTACTTC. The encoded protein is CSVRAGVDYEQYF.

The chain combines TRBV28 with TRBJ2-3; no reliable D call. V lost 5 bases to trimming and J lost 1 base, with 10 bases between them. Germline V gives CDR1 MDHEN, CDR2 SYDVKM. This CDR3 has 14 amino acids. As DNA, the CDR3 is TGTGCCAGCAGTAACCGGTCCCGCACAGATACGCAGTATTTT. It encodes CASSNRSRTDTQYF.

The chain joins TRBV12-3 or TRBV12-4 to TRBJ1-5; TRBD1 agrees at 7 bases. This CDR3 is 15 amino acids long. The J segment lost 2 bases and the V segment lost 4 bases, leaving 5 bases of the junction unmatched. The CDR3 protein is CASSYRGAGNQPQHF. In DNA, the CDR3 is TGTGCCAGCAGTTACAGGGGCGCCGGCAATCAGCCCCAGCATTTT.

This clonotype has a single count. This chain joins TRBV7-3 and TRBJ2-2; 7 bases are a match to TRBD2. There are 14 residues in the CDR3. Per the germline V gene, CDR1 is SGHTA and CDR2 is FQGTGA. After removal of 3 bases from V and 6 bases from J, the junction contained 4 bases not matched to a gene. This CDR3 reads CASSFVRGAGELFF. CDR3 coding DNA: TGTGCCAGCAGCTTCGTTCGGGGGGCCGGGGAGCTGTTTTTT.

This clonotype was seen only once. This chain uses TRBV20-1 with TRBJ2-2; maybe TRBD2 (6 bases). V lost 3 bases and J 5 bases, leaving 10 bases between the germline ends. This CDR3 is built from 13 residues. Germline CDR1 and CDR2: DFQATT and SNEGSKA (reference sequence). CDR3 coding DNA: TGCAGTGCTAGGCGGGACGGAACCGGGGAGCTGTTTTTT. Translating gives CSARRDGTGELFF.

This sequence joins TRBV15 and TRBJ2-7; 7 bases match TRBD1. From germline, CDR1 is LNHNV and CDR2 YYDKDF (reference sequence). CDR3 length: 17 residues. Trimming removed 3 bases from V and 0 bases from J; junction bases left unmatched: 11. The CDR3 reads CATSRYSGQADSYEQYF. The CDR3, as DNA: TGTGCCACCAGCAGGTACTCCGGACAGGCGGACTCCTACGAGCAGTACTTC. The full variable domain, its missing parts supplied by reference TRBV15 and TRBJ2-7, is DAMVIQNPRYQVTQFGKPVTLSCSQTLNHNVMYWYQQKSSQAPKLLFHYYDKDFNNEADTPDNFQSRRPNTSFCFLDIRSPGLGDTAMYLCATSRYSGQADSYEQYFGPGTRLTVT.

The chain joins TRBV3-1 to TRBJ2-7, with D perhaps TRBD2 (6 bases). The germline CDR1 and CDR2 sequences are LGHDT and YNNKEL (reference sequence). CDR3 length equals 15 residues. V dropped 0 bases and J dropped 3 bases, with 12 bases sitting between them. CDR3 protein: CASSQDSLASYEQYF. CDR3 DNA sequence: TGTGCCAGCAGCCAAGACTCCCTAGCGAGCTACGAGCAGTACTTC.

V is TRBV20-1 and J is TRBJ2-1, with no clear D. The CDR3 length is 10 residues. V was clipped by 5 bases and J by 9 bases, with 8 bases between them. Germline values: CDR1 DFQATT, CDR2 SNEGSKA (reference sequence). CDR3 DNA: TGCAGTGCTGCGAAGGGTGAGCAGTTCTTC. This sequence encodes CSAAKGEQFF.